The following is a T cell receptor beta chain sequence with its context. Its antigen is still unknown. Treatment: approximately 11-day PBMC culture with coronavirus spike peptide pools or control peptides (ViraFEST assay). Each well held more than 1.5 million PBMCs in IL-2 (about 10 IU/ml) medium with roughly 9.2 ug/ml peptide pools. Scientists separated out CD4+ T cells through negative selection following 10 days in culture. Germline CDR1 reads MNHNS; CDR2 reads SASEGT. The V end lost 6 bases, the J end lost 3 bases, and 14 bases lay between the germline ends. The CDR3 extends over 14 amino acids. These data come from a study of vaccination and CD4 T cells after COVID-19. Background on the study: A median of approximately 100 days (range 35 to 161) separated diagnosis from post-COVID sampling. Study-wide results and caveats: Within the convalescent patients, spike mono-reactivity was found in 304 of 307 vaccine-specific clones.

Once obtained from cultured CD4+ T cells, the DNA was sequenced using the Oncomine TCR Beta short-read assay. MiXCR, run by TCRdb on the PCR reads, gives a single entry per CDR3 protein. The repertoire holds under 15,000 distinct CDR3 sequences, with about 50% as singletons. The sequencing input was CD4+ T cells from blood, cultured in vitro. V and J are TRBV6-1 and TRBJ1-2, with no clear D. The source is a human donor who had recovered from COVID-19. CDR3 nucleotide sequence: TGTGCCAGCAGATTGGCCGGCGACTACTATGGCTACACCTTC. Residues: CASRLAGDYYGYTF.